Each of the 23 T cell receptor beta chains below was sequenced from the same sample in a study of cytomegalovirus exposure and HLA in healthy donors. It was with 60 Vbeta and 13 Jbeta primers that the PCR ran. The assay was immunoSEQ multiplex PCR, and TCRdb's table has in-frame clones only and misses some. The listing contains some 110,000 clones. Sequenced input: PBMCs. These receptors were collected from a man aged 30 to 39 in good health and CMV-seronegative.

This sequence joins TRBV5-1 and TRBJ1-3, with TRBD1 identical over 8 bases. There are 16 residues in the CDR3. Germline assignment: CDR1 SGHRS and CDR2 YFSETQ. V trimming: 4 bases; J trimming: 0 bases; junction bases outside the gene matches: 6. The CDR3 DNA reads TGCGCCAGCAGCGGAGGACAGGGCCTCTCTGGAAACACCATATATTTT. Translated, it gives CASSGGQGLSGNTIYF.

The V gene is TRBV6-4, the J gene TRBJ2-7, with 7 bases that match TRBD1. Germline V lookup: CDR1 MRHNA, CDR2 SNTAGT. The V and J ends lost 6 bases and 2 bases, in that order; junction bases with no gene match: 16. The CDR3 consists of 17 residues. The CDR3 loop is CASRTPRETGQAYEQYF. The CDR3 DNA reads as TGTGCCAGCAGGACACCAAGGGAGACAGGGCAAGCCTACGAGCAGTACTTC.

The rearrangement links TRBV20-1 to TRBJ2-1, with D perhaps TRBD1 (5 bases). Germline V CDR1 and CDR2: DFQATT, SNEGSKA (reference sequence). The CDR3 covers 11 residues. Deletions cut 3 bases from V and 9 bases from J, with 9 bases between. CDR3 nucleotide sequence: TGCAGTGCTAGGCCTGGGGCTGAGCAGTTCTTC. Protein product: CSARPGAEQFF.

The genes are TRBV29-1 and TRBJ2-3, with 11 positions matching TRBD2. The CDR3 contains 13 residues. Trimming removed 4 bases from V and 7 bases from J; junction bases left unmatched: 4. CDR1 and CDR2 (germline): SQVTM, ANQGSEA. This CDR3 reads CSVALTSGNTQYF. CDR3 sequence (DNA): TGCAGCGTTGCCCTGACTAGCGGGAATACGCAGTATTTT.

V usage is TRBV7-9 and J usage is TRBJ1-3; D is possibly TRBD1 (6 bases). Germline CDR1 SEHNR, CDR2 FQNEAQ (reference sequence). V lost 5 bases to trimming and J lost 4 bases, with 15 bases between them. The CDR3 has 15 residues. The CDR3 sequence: CASSLPQGTGNTIYF. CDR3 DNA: TGTGCCAGCAGCCTTCCACAGGGAACAGGAAACACCATATATTTT.

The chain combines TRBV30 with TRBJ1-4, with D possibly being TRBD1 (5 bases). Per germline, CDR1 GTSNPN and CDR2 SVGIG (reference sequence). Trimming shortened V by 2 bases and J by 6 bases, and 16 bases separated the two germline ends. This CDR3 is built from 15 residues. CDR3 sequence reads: CAWSFLGPGDEKLFF. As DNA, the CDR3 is TGTGCCTGGAGTTTTTTGGGTCCGGGGGATGAAAAACTGTTTTTT.

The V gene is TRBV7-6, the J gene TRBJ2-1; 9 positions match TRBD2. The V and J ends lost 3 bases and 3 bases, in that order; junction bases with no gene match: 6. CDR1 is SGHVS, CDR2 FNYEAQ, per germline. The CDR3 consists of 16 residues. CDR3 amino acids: CASSFGAGGVYNEQFF. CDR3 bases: TGTGCCAGCAGCTTCGGGGCGGGAGGGGTCTACAATGAGCAGTTCTTC.

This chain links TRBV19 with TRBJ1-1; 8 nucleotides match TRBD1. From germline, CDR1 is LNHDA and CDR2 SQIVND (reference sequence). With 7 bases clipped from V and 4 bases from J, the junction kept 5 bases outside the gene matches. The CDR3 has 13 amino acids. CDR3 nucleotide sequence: TGTGCCAGTAAACAACAGGGGGTCACTGAAGCTTTCTTT. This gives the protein CASKQQGVTEAFF.

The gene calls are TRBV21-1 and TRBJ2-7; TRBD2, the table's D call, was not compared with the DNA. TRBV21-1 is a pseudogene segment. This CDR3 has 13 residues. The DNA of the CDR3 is TGTGCCAGCCCACCCGGCGGGCAGATCGAGCAGTACTTC. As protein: CASPPGGQIEQYF.

As DNA, the CDR3 is TGTGCCAGCTCACTGGGACAGGGTCATCAGCCCCAGCATTTT. This codes for CASSLGQGHQPQHF. The V call is TRBV18, the J call TRBJ1-5; 9 bases fit TRBD1. Germline CDR1 KGHSH, CDR2 LQKENI. The CDR3 has 14 amino acids. With 4 bases clipped from V and 5 bases from J, the junction kept 3 bases outside the gene matches.

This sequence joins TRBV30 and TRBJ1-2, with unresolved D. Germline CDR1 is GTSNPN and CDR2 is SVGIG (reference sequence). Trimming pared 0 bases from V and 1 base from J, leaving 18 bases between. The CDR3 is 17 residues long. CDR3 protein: CAWSVHGEGVFNYGYTF. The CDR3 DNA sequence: TGTGCCTGGAGTGTCCACGGGGAGGGAGTATTTAACTATGGCTACACCTTC.

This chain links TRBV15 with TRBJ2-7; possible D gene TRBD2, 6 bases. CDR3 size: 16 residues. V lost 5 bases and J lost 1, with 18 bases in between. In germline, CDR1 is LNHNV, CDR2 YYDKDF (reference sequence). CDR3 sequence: CATSAYRARGSYEQYF. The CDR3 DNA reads TGTGCCACCAGCGCATACCGGGCCCGGGGGTCCTACGAGCAGTACTTC.

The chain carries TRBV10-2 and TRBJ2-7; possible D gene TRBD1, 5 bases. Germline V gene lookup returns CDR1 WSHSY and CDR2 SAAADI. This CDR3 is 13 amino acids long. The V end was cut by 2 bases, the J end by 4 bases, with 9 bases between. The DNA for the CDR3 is TGCGCCAGCAGTGAGCGGGCAGGGTACGAGCAGTACTTC. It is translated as CASSERAGYEQYF.

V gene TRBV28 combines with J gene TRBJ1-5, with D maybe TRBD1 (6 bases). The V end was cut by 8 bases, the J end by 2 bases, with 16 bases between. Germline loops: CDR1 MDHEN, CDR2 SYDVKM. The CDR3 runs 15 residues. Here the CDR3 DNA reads TGTGCCAGCGGCCGGAGGGGGGGAGGCAATCAGCCCCAGCATTTT. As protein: CASGRRGGGNQPQHF.

CDR3 loop: CASSYGILGGYTF. CDR3 nucleotides: TGTGCCAGCAGTTACGGTATACTAGGGGGCTACACCTTC. The chain employs TRBV6-6 and TRBJ1-2; no clear D. CDR1 and CDR2 from the germline V gene are MNHNY and SVGAGI (reference sequence). V lost 2 bases and J 8 bases, leaving 12 bases between the germline ends. The CDR3 totals 13 residues.

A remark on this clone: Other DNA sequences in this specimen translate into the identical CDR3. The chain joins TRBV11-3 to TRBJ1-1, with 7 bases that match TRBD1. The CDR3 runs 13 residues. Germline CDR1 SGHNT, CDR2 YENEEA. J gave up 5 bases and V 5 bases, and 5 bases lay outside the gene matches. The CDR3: CASSRTGVTEAFF. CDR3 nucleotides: TGTGCCAGCAGCAGAACAGGGGTGACTGAAGCTTTCTTT.

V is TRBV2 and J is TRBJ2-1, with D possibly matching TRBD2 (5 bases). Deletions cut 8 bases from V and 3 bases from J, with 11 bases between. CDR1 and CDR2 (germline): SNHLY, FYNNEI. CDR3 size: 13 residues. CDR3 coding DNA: TGTGCCAGCGTTGGGAGTAGCTACAATGAGCAGTTCTTC. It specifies CASVGSSYNEQFF.

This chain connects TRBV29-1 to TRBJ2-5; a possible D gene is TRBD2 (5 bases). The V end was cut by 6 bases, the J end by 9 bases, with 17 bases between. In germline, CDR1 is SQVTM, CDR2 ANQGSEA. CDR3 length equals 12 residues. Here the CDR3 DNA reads TGCAGCGTGTTGGGGAGTCCAGCGCCCCAGTACTTC. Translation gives CSVLGSPAPQYF.

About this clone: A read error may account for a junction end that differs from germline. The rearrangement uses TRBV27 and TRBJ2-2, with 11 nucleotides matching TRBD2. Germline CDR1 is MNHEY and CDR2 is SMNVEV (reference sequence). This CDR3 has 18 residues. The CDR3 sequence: CPLAGVKWGLTAAGELFF. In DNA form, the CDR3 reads TGCCCACTAGCGGGAGTTAAGTGGGGTTTGACGGCGGCCGGGGAGCTGTTTTTT.

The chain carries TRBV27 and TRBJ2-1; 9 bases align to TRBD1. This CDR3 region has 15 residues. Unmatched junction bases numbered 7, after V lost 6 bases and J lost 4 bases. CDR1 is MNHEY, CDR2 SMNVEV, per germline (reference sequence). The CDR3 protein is CASRLTTGGYNEQFF. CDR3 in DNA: TGTGCCAGCAGACTAACGACAGGGGGTTACAATGAGCAGTTCTTC.

In DNA, the CDR3 is TGCGCCAGCAGCCAGGCACAGGGGGCAGACGAGCAGTACTTC. Translating it yields CASSQAQGADEQYF. The chain links TRBV4-1 to TRBJ2-5; 9 bases map to TRBD1. The J call may not be correct, given that the DNA end is closer to TRBJ2-7. The CDR3 has 14 residues. Germline values: CDR1 MGHRA, CDR2 YSYEKL.

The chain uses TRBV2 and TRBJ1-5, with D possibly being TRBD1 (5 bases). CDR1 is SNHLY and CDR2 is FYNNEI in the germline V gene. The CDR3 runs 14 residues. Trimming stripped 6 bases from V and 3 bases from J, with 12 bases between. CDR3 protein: CASRGLGDNQPQHF. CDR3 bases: TGTGCCAGCAGAGGACTAGGGGACAATCAGCCCCAGCATTTT.

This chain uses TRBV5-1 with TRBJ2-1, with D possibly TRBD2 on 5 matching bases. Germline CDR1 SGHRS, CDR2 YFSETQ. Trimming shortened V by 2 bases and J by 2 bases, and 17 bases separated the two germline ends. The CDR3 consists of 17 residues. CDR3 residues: CASSFLPRVGTYNEQFF. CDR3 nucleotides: TGCGCCAGCAGCTTCCTCCCGCGGGTGGGGACCTACAATGAGCAGTTCTTC.